The 16 T cell receptor beta chains in this list originate from one sample, sequenced in a study of tumor and adjacent non-tumor tissue in lung cancer. RNA was extracted from bulk tissue without any cell sorting. Three rounds of nested PCR, following a modified ARM-PCR protocol, produced the TCRbeta library. Using its own MiXCR run on the multiplex PCR reads, TCRdb lists one record per CDR3 protein. The sample carries more than 70,000 distinct CDR3 sequences, around two thirds recorded once. The sequencing sample was made of lung tumor tissue. All receptors derive from a man in his 70s with non-small cell lung cancer.

This clonotype was detected a few times. At one end the junction does not follow the germline gene, possibly because of a read error. J is TRBJ1-1 and V is TRBV4-2, with D unresolved. Germline CDR1 and CDR2: LGHNA and YNFKEQ. The CDR3 covers 11 residues. CDR3 residues: CASRETTESYF. The DNA of the CDR3 is TGTGCCAGCAGGGAGACCACTGAATCTTACTTT.

Comment on this clonotype: Just one base apart from a much larger clone, this may be a read error. The chain uses TRBV7-9 and TRBJ2-3; perhaps TRBD2 as D (6 bases). The germline V gene has CDR1 SEHNR and CDR2 FQNEAQ (reference sequence). This CDR3 has 14 residues. CDR3 DNA sequence: TGTGCCAGCAGCTTAGGCGGGGTGACAGATGCGCAGTATTTT. It yields the protein CASSLGGVTDAQYF.

This clonotype was seen at least ten times. The chain joins TRBV5-4 to TRBJ2-7; 8 positions match TRBD1. The germline CDR1 and CDR2 sequences are SGHNT and YYREEE (reference sequence). The CDR3 has 16 residues. J lost 5 bases, V lost 3 bases, and 13 bases had no gene match. CDR3 bases: TGTGCCAGCAGCTCAAAGAAAGGACAGGGTGTCAACGAGCAGTACTTC. Its protein product is CASSSKKGQGVNEQYF.

A note on this clonotype: Just one base apart from a much larger clone, this may be a read error. This rearrangement joins TRBV4-1 to TRBJ2-7, with 7 bases identical to TRBD1. The CDR3 has 14 residues. The V gene's germline CDR1 is MGHRA and CDR2 YSYEKL. For the CDR3, the DNA is TGCGCCAGCAGCCACGGGACAGCAAAATACGAGCTGTACTTC. Amino acid sequence: CASSHGTAKYELYF.

The gene calls are TRBV4-1 and TRBJ2-4; 9 bases are a match to TRBD1. This CDR3 is built from 14 residues. V lost 3 bases, J lost 12 bases, and 9 bases stayed unmatched. CDR1 and CDR2 (germline): MGHRA, YSYEKL. DNA for the CDR3: TGCGCCAGCAGCCAGGACAGGGGAAAGGGTACTCAGTACTTC. Translated: CASSQDRGKGTQYF.

About this clonotype itself: Since a much larger clone is just one base distant, this may be a read error. V is TRBV6-1 and J is TRBJ2-5, with 13 bases identical to TRBD2. CDR1 and CDR2 from the germline V gene are MNHNS and SASEGT. The CDR3 is made up of 15 amino acids. V trimming: 10 bases; J trimming: 5 bases; junction bases outside the gene matches: 10. The CDR3 DNA sequence: TGTGCCACAAGGACTAGCGGGAGCTCCAAGGAGACCCAGTACTTC. Translating gives CATRTSGSSKETQYF.

There are many counts of this clonotype. The V gene is TRBV28, the J gene TRBJ1-6; 8 nucleotides line up with TRBD1. Per germline, CDR1 MDHEN and CDR2 SYDVKM. V dropped 5 bases and J dropped 10; count of bases not matched to a gene: 1. The length of the CDR3 is 12 residues. The CDR3 spells CASSDRGSPLHF. Here the CDR3 DNA reads TGTGCCAGCAGTGACAGGGGCTCACCCCTCCACTTT. The full variable domain, its missing parts supplied by reference TRBV28 and TRBJ1-6, is DVKVTQSSRYLVKRTGEKVFLECVQDMDHENMFWYRQDPGLGLRLIYFSYDVKMKEKGDIPEGYSVSREKKERFSLILESASTNQTSMYLCASSDRGSPLHFGNGTRLTVT.

This clonotype was counted at least ten times. V is TRBV4-1 and J is TRBJ2-7; D possibly corresponds to TRBD2 (6 bases). The V gene lost 4 bases and the J gene lost 4 bases, with 14 bases spanning the gap. From germline, CDR1 is MGHRA and CDR2 YSYEKL. The CDR3 has 14 residues. The CDR3 spells CASSPGRDLYEQYF. CDR3 DNA: TGCGCCAGCAGCCCCGGGCGGGATTTGTACGAGCAGTACTTC.

The chain couples TRBV20-1 to TRBJ2-7, with D possibly TRBD1 on 5 matching bases. Trimming left V 4 bases short and J 6 bases short, with 16 bases between. This CDR3 has 13 residues. Germline CDR1 reads DFQATT; CDR2 reads SNEGSKA (reference sequence). The CDR3 DNA follows: TGCAGTGCTAATAAGACAGCTTTTGGCGAGCAGTACTTC. The encoded protein is CSANKTAFGEQYF.

J is TRBJ2-7 and V is TRBV20-1, with TRBD2 matching 7 bases. This CDR3 is built from 12 residues. After removal of 8 bases from V and 3 bases from J, the junction contained 7 bases not matched to a gene. Germline CDR1 reads DFQATT; CDR2 reads SNEGSKA (reference sequence). CDR3 DNA: TGCAGTTGGGGGGGGGGTTACTACGAGCAGTACTTC. This translates into CSWGGGYYEQYF.

This clonotype was detected only a few times. A much bigger clone sits one base away, suggesting this may be a read error. The V call is TRBV6-1, the J call TRBJ2-7; D not resolved. In germline, CDR1 is MNHNS, CDR2 SASEGT. The CDR3 spans 11 residues. The V gene lost 3 bases and the J gene lost 8 bases, with 8 bases spanning the gap. CDR3 sequence (DNA): TGTGCCAGCAGTGACCATGCTAAGCAGTACTTC. This translates into CASSDHAKQYF.

With regard to this clonotype: Sequence at one end of the junction differs from germline and may be a read error. J is TRBJ2-7 and V is TRBV29-1; 8 bases are a match to TRBD2. The CDR3 length is 15 residues. The germline V gene encodes CDR1 SQVTM and CDR2 ANQGSEA. The DNA of the CDR3 is TGCAACGTTAGAGGGCTCCCGGGGACTAGCTACGAGCAGTACTTC. Translation gives CNVRGLPGTSYEQYF.

This clonotype was counted ten times or more. This chain connects TRBV10-3 to TRBJ2-3; D assignment may be TRBD1 or TRBD2 (5 bases each). The ends were cut back, 0 bases at V and 7 bases at J, with 11 bases in the middle. Germline CDR1 reads ENHRY; CDR2 reads SYGVKD. The CDR3 has 14 amino acids. CDR3 in DNA: TGTGCCATCAGTGAGTCGGAAGGGACCCATACGCAGTATTTT. The encoded protein is CAISESEGTHTQYF.

In regard to this clonotype: The junction departs from germline at one end; a sequencing error may be responsible. This chain links TRBV6-6 with TRBJ1-5; 7 bases match TRBD1. The CDR3 sequence is 13 residues long. Germline values: CDR1 MNHNY, CDR2 SVGAGI (reference sequence). CDR3 protein: CASMAGGNRPQHF. The DNA of the CDR3 is TGTGCCAGCATGGCAGGGGGGAATCGGCCCCAGCATTTT.

About this clonotype itself: A junction end diverges from the germline sequence, so it may reflect a read error. This chain uses TRBV11-2 with TRBJ2-3; D possibly corresponds to TRBD2 (5 bases). CDR3 length: 15 residues. Germline V gene lookup returns CDR1 SGHAT and CDR2 FQNNGV. CDR3 region: CANSAGRDLANTQYF. The CDR3 DNA follows: TGTGCCAACAGCGCTGGTCGGGATTTAGCAAATACGCAGTATTTT.

This chain links TRBV24-1 with TRBJ1-3; D is ambiguous. With 4 bases removed from V and 6 bases from J, the gap between germline ends came to 9 bases. The length of the CDR3 is 13 residues. The germline CDR1 and CDR2 sequences are KGHDR and SFDVKD. Here the CDR3 DNA reads TGTGCCACCAGTGAGACGAACGAAAACACCATATATTTT. It encodes CATSETNENTIYF.